This T cell receptor (beta chain) was retrieved from a study of T-cell reconstitution after alpha-beta-depleted transplantation in children. During its preparation, the TCRbeta library received unique molecular identifiers. MiXCR, run by TCRdb on the PCR reads, gives a single entry per CDR3 protein. The sample includes some 78,000 distinct CDR3 sequences, around 14% of them seen just once. General study findings and limits: Newly produced T cells mostly accounted for T-cell counts and diversity one year post-transplant. Some patients' high day-60 TCRbeta diversity was attributed to recipient cells surviving conditioning. Reportedly, alpha-beta T cells present about two months post-transplant originated from several hundred expanded clones of graft origin.

In regard to this clonotype: No antigen is known for it.

The material was PBMCs, mostly from graft donor cells, obtained 180 days after TCRalphabeta/CD19-depleted stem cell transplant. This clonotype was sampled from a male patient between 2 and 10 years old who had a stem cell transplant for acute lymphoblastic leukemia, so the T cells may come from the graft donor.

CDR3 DNA sequence: TGCGCCAGCAGCTTCGAAAGAGGGCCCGAAGAGACCCAGTACTTC. It is translated as CASSFERGPEETQYF. The chain links TRBV5-1 to TRBJ2-5, with D maybe TRBD2 (5 bases). The CDR3 has 15 residues. Per germline, CDR1 SGHRS and CDR2 YFSETQ. V lost 2 bases and J 3 bases, leaving 14 bases between the germline ends.